The 24 T cell receptor beta chains below come from one sample, sequenced in a study of blood T cells in healthy people across ages. Alongside a J-beta primer mix, a sample-barcoded 5' primer served in a second PCR lasting about 7 to 12 cycles. TCRdb reprocessed the 5' RACE reads with MiXCR, giving one entry per CDR3 protein. Here the sample spans hundreds of thousands of distinct CDR3 sequences, around 50% being singletons. Sequencing was carried out using blood. The receptors stem from a man aged 40-50 years in good health.

The CDR3 DNA reads TGCAGTGCTAGAGATTTGACTAGACAGGCGAACACCGGGGAGCTGTTTTTT. This gives the protein CSARDLTRQANTGELFF. The chain combines TRBV20-1 with TRBJ2-2, with D perhaps given as TRBD1 or TRBD2 (6 bases each). The CDR3 covers 17 residues. V was trimmed by 0 bases and J by 0 bases, leaving 14 bases between them. Germline V gene data show CDR1 as DFQATT and CDR2 as SNEGSKA (reference sequence).

The chain has TRBV9 and TRBJ1-1; D is possibly TRBD1 (6 bases). Trimming took 3 bases from V and 4 from J, leaving 19 bases between them. The CDR3 has 16 amino acids. The germline V gene has CDR1 SGDLS and CDR2 YYNGEE. The CDR3 here is CASSATGVRGGTEAFF. CDR3 coding DNA: TGTGCCAGCAGCGCGACAGGAGTCCGAGGCGGCACTGAAGCTTTCTTT.

This clonotype was counted a few times. The chain recombines TRBV6-1 with TRBJ1-2, with D tentatively TRBD1 (6 bases). Trimming cost V 6 bases and J 5 bases, with 13 bases left between them. The length of the CDR3 is 13 residues. Per germline, CDR1 MNHNS and CDR2 SASEGT. The CDR3 loop is CASRMDSPYGYTF. The CDR3, as DNA: TGTGCCAGCAGAATGGACAGCCCGTATGGCTACACCTTC.

The chain is built from TRBV4-1 and TRBJ2-2; TRBD2 aligns across 16 bases. The V and J ends lost 5 bases and 5 bases, in that order; junction bases with no gene match: 8. The CDR3 has 18 amino acids. Germline lookup yields CDR1 MGHRA and CDR2 YSYEKL. The CDR3, as DNA: TGCGCCAGCAGCTTGGGACTAGCGGGAGGGCCTTGGACCGGGGAGCTGTTTTTT. Its protein product is CASSLGLAGGPWTGELFF.

This chain uses TRBV5-1 with TRBJ2-4, with 15 bases identical to TRBD2. The J call may be mistaken, given a closer DNA end match to TRBJ2-7. Per germline, CDR1 SGHRS and CDR2 YFSETQ. This CDR3 is built from 16 residues. The CDR3 here is CASSTGLAGGLYEQYF. The CDR3 DNA follows: TGCGCCAGCAGCACGGGACTAGCGGGAGGCTTGTACGAGCAGTACTTC.

This clonotype was counted between two and nine times. The rearrangement uses TRBV29-1 and TRBJ2-5; D uncertain. Between the trimmed V and J ends, which lost 0 bases and 9 bases, there was a span of 14 bases. CDR1 and CDR2 from the germline V gene are SQVTM and ANQGSEA. This CDR3 is 13 amino acids long. Here the CDR3 DNA reads TGCAGCGTTGAAGATCTCCCCAACGCGCCCCAGTACTTC. Protein sequence: CSVEDLPNAPQYF.

The rearrangement joins TRBV7-3 to TRBJ2-3; D is uncertain. The CDR3 spans 15 residues. Trimming pared 1 base from V and 2 bases from J, leaving 10 bases between. Per germline, CDR1 SGHTA and CDR2 FQGTGA. As DNA, the CDR3 is TGTGCCAGCAGCTTAATGGGCCGATTCACAGATACGCAGTATTTT. Translated: CASSLMGRFTDTQYF.

In its sample, this clonotype was seen a few times. This chain uses TRBV27 with TRBJ2-7, with 8 bases matching TRBD1. CDR3 length equals 16 residues. V was pared by 6 bases and J by 3 bases, with 13 bases of the junction left unmatched. Germline assignment: CDR1 MNHEY and CDR2 SMNVEV (reference sequence). CDR3 sequence: CASRSGAGGFGYEQYF. DNA for the CDR3: TGTGCCAGCAGGTCGGGTGCAGGGGGCTTCGGCTACGAGCAGTACTTC.

V is TRBV5-1 and J is TRBJ2-3; 8 bases line up with TRBD2. Looked up from germline, CDR1 is SGHRS and CDR2 is YFSETQ. V lost 4 bases to trimming and J lost 4 bases; unmatched junction nucleotides: 2. The CDR3 runs 13 residues. The CDR3 reads CASSVGLADTQYF. The CDR3 DNA reads TGCGCCAGCAGCGTGGGACTAGCAGATACGCAGTATTTT.

This clonotype was recorded a few times. The CDR3 coding sequence is TGTGCCAGCAGGGAAACTAGGACAGCAGATCCCCTTAGCGAAAAACTGTTTTTT. Translating gives CASRETRTADPLSEKLFF. V is TRBV2 and J is TRBJ1-4; D may be TRBD1 (6 bases). The CDR3 consists of 18 residues. Deletions cut 6 bases from V and 8 bases from J, with 28 bases between. The germline CDR1 and CDR2 sequences are SNHLY and FYNNEI. Filled out from reference TRBV2 and TRBJ1-4, the complete variable domain reads EPEVTQTPSHQVTQMGQEVILRCVPISNHLYFYWYRQILGQKVEFLVSFYNNEISEKSEIFDDQFSVERPDGSNFTLKIRSTKLEDSAMYFCASRETRTADPLSEKLFFGSGTQLSVL.

V usage is TRBV7-2 and J usage is TRBJ2-7, with 10 bases that match TRBD1. The CDR3 is made up of 16 amino acids. V shed 4 bases, J shed 2 bases, and the junction held 8 bases outside the gene matches. Germline V gene data show CDR1 as SGHTA and CDR2 as FQGNSA. CDR3 region: CASSSNGQGVPYEQYF. The CDR3 region has the DNA TGTGCCAGCAGCTCGAACGGACAGGGGGTACCCTACGAGCAGTACTTC.

This clonotype was counted once. The chain carries TRBV2 and TRBJ2-3, with 12 bases that match TRBD2. Germline values: CDR1 SNHLY, CDR2 FYNNEI. V lost 2 bases, J lost 7 bases, and 4 bases stayed unmatched. The CDR3 consists of 15 residues. This CDR3 is CASSELAGGLNTQYF. The CDR3 DNA is TGTGCCAGCAGTGAACTAGCGGGAGGGTTGAATACGCAGTATTTT. The full variable domain, its missing parts supplied by reference TRBV2 and TRBJ2-3, is EPEVTQTPSHQVTQMGQEVILRCVPISNHLYFYWYRQILGQKVEFLVSFYNNEISEKSEIFDDQFSVERPDGSNFTLKIRSTKLEDSAMYFCASSELAGGLNTQYFGPGTRLTVL.

The chain carries TRBV5-1 and TRBJ2-3; 8 bases are shared with TRBD1. This CDR3 region has 14 residues. V lost 6 bases, J lost 6 bases, and 9 bases stayed unmatched. CDR1 is SGHRS and CDR2 is YFSETQ in the germline V gene. CDR3 sequence reads: CASNQDRAPDTQYF. The CDR3 coding sequence is TGCGCCAGCAATCAGGACAGGGCCCCGGATACGCAGTATTTT. Full variable domain (missing parts from reference TRBV5-1 and TRBJ2-3): KAGVTQTPRYLIKTRGQQVTLSCSPISGHRSVSWYQQTPGQGLQFLFEYFSETQRNKGNFPGRFSGRQFSNSRSEMNVSTLELGDSALYLCASNQDRAPDTQYFGPGTRLTVL.

In this sample, this clonotype turned up a few times. The chain links TRBV20-1 to TRBJ2-3; 7 bases fit TRBD2. V dropped 0 bases and J dropped 6; count of bases not matched to a gene: 15. From germline, CDR1 is DFQATT and CDR2 SNEGSKA (reference sequence). CDR3 length equals 17 residues. DNA for the CDR3: TGCAGTGCTAGAGAAATGTTGGGTAGCGGGCGGATGGATACGCAGTATTTT. Its translation is CSAREMLGSGRMDTQYF.

V gene TRBV29-1 combines with J gene TRBJ2-1; D gene ambiguous. The germline V gene encodes CDR1 SQVTM and CDR2 ANQGSEA. The CDR3 covers 11 residues. Trimming shortened V by 3 bases and J by 6 bases, and 6 bases separated the two germline ends. The CDR3: CSVDHSNEQFF. CDR3 nucleotide sequence: TGCAGCGTTGATCACAGCAATGAGCAGTTCTTC.

V usage is TRBV28 and J usage is TRBJ1-1; a weak D match, TRBD1 (5 bases). Looked up from germline, CDR1 is MDHEN and CDR2 is SYDVKM. The V end was cut by 8 bases, the J end by 8 bases, with 18 bases between. The CDR3 length is 13 residues. The CDR3 DNA reads as TGTGCCAGCCACGGACAAGGGAGAATAGAAGCTTTCTTT. As protein: CASHGQGRIEAFF.

The CDR3 here is CSARAGAGGNQPQHF. CDR3 coding DNA: TGCAGTGCTAGAGCAGGGGCCGGGGGTAATCAGCCCCAGCATTTT. The chain uses TRBV20-1 and TRBJ1-5; D might be TRBD1 (6 bases). V was pared by 1 base and J by 4 bases, with 14 bases between. The CDR3 is 15 residues long. Germline V gene lookup returns CDR1 DFQATT and CDR2 SNEGSKA (reference sequence).

This rearrangement joins TRBV28 to TRBJ2-2; 8 nucleotides agree with TRBD2. CDR3 size: 16 residues. The trim removed 6 bases at V and 4 bases at J, leaving 10 bases unmatched. Germline V lookup: CDR1 MDHEN, CDR2 SYDVKM. The CDR3 protein is CASSYGLAGPTGELFF. In DNA form, the CDR3 reads TGTGCCAGCAGCTACGGACTAGCAGGACCCACCGGGGAGCTGTTTTTT.

CDR3 protein: CASSSHLDREGYF. The CDR3, as DNA: TGTGCCAGCAGCTCCCACCTTGACAGGGAGGGGTACTTC. This chain joins TRBV11-2 and TRBJ2-5; either TRBD1 or TRBD2 may supply D (7 bases each). Trimming took off 4 bases at V and 13 bases at J, with 19 bases between the two ends. From germline, CDR1 is SGHAT and CDR2 FQNNGV. CDR3 length: 13 amino acids.

V gene TRBV12-3 or TRBV12-4 combines with J gene TRBJ2-2; a possible D gene is TRBD1 (5 bases). Trimming took 2 bases from V and 3 from J, leaving 10 bases between them. This CDR3 contains 15 residues. This CDR3 reads CASSLKGLDTGELFF. CDR3 in DNA: TGTGCCAGCAGTTTAAAGGGGTTAGACACCGGGGAGCTGTTTTTT.

This clonotype appeared many times. The rearrangement uses TRBV28 and TRBJ2-7, with 7 bases fitting TRBD2. The V gene end was trimmed by 5 bases and the J gene end by 3 bases; junction bases not matched to a gene: 4. Germline CDR1 reads MDHEN; CDR2 reads SYDVKM. The CDR3 is 13 residues long. The CDR3 loop reads CASSLAASYEQYF. In DNA, the CDR3 is TGTGCCAGCAGTCTAGCGGCAAGCTACGAGCAGTACTTC.

The V and J genes are TRBV29-1 and TRBJ2-2; 10 bases align to TRBD1. CDR3 length equals 14 residues. V gave up 4 bases and J gave up 3 bases; unmatched junction bases: 2. Germline CDR1 and CDR2: SQVTM and ANQGSEA. The DNA of the CDR3 is TGCAGCGTTGGGGGGACAGGGGACACCGGGGAGCTGTTTTTT. Translated: CSVGGTGDTGELFF.

The rearrangement joins TRBV25-1 to TRBJ1-4; D remains unclear. The CDR3 sequence is 14 residues long. The germline CDR1 and CDR2 sequences are MGHDK and SYGVNS. The V and J ends lost 2 bases and 3 bases respectively, with 7 bases between them. The CDR3 nucleotides read TGTGCCAGCAGTGAAGAGGGATCTAATGAAAAACTGTTTTTT. Residues: CASSEEGSNEKLFF.

The chain joins TRBV20-1 to TRBJ2-1; D possibly corresponds to TRBD2 (5 bases). V was cut by 2 bases and J by 8 bases, with 10 bases left in between. Germline V gene data show CDR1 as DFQATT and CDR2 as SNEGSKA (reference sequence). CDR3 length equals 12 residues. The chain's CDR3 is CSARNSVDEQFF. CDR3 DNA: TGCAGTGCTAGAAATAGCGTGGATGAGCAGTTCTTC.